The 6 T cell receptor beta chains in this list originate from one sample, sequenced in a study of blood T cells in healthy people across ages. Sample-barcoded 5' priming and a J-beta primer mix drove a second PCR of about 6 to 12 cycles. Each CDR3 protein gets one entry after TCRdb re-called the 5' RACE reads with MiXCR. The sample holds fewer than 2 million distinct CDR3 sequences, roughly two fifths seen once. The source material was blood. The origin of the receptors is a human donor in good health.

This clonotype has more than one count but fewer than ten. The chain has TRBV29-1 and TRBJ2-2; 9 positions match TRBD1. The V gene end was trimmed by 4 bases and the J gene end by 4 bases; junction bases not matched to a gene: 1. CDR3 length: 13 residues. The germline CDR1 and CDR2 sequences are SQVTM and ANQGSEA. This CDR3 reads CSVVTGGTGELFF. DNA for the CDR3: TGCAGCGTTGTGACAGGGGGCACCGGGGAGCTGTTTTTT.

This clonotype was picked up a small number of times. V and J are TRBV15 and TRBJ1-2, with TRBD1 matching 7 bases. Germline V gives CDR1 LNHNV, CDR2 YYDKDF (reference sequence). After removal of 5 bases from V and 6 bases from J, the junction contained 9 bases not matched to a gene. There are 14 residues in the CDR3. CDR3 bases: TGTGCCACCAGCGCCCGGGACAGCCTTCATGGCTACACCTTC. Its protein is CATSARDSLHGYTF.

This clonotype was observed many times. The gene calls are TRBV6-2 or TRBV6-3 and TRBJ1-2; 7 bases are a match to TRBD1. Germline V gene lookup returns CDR1 MNHEY and CDR2 SVGEGT. J lost 4 bases, V lost 6 bases, and 5 bases had no gene match. The CDR3 is 13 residues long. The CDR3 here is CASSQDRFYGYTF. CDR3 nucleotides: TGTGCCAGCAGCCAGGACAGGTTCTATGGCTACACCTTC.

To note about this clonotype: The junction and the germline gene differ at one end; a read error may be behind it. This sequence joins TRBV4-2 and TRBJ2-1; the D gene is possibly TRBD1 (6 bases). The CDR3 is 16 amino acids. Germline V gene data show CDR1 as LGHNA and CDR2 as YNFKEQ. The CDR3 DNA is TGTGTCAGCAGCCACCTAACAGGGACGGGTCACGGTGAGCAGTTCTTC. It translates to CVSSHLTGTGHGEQFF.

The genes are TRBV7-3 and TRBJ1-1; D is ambiguous. Germline CDR1 and CDR2: SGHTA and FQGTGA. The CDR3 runs to 11 residues. Between the trimmed V and J ends, which lost 5 bases and 10 bases, there was a span of 11 bases. CDR3 residues: CASSPAHVAFF. CDR3 coding DNA: TGTGCCAGCAGCCCGGCCCACGTAGCTTTCTTT. Looking up the rest from reference TRBV7-3 and TRBJ1-1 gives the full variable domain: GAGVSQTPSNKVTEKGKYVELRCDPISGHTALYWYRQSLGQGPEFLIYFQGTGAADDSGLPNDRFFAVRPEGSVSTLKIQRTERGDSAVYLCASSPAHVAFFGQGTRLTVV.

This clonotype was detected only a few times. This chain uses TRBV12-3 or TRBV12-4 with TRBJ2-1; 10 bases line up with TRBD2. The CDR3 is 14 residues long. V lost 3 bases, J lost 8 bases, and 4 bases stayed unmatched. The CDR3 loop reads CASSFSGGAHEQFF. The CDR3 DNA reads as TGTGCCAGCAGTTTCAGCGGGGGGGCGCATGAGCAGTTCTTC.